This record covers a single TCR beta chain. What it recognizes is unknown. This record comes from a study of cytomegalovirus exposure and HLA in healthy donors. Findings of the study overall: HLA alleles were associated with 16,000 or so TCR beta sequences in a later analysis at 0.05 false discovery rate. Productive rates of about 90% or about 30% were seen for most TCR beta V segments in an earlier analysis. Because they were indistinguishable, some V segments, including TRBV6-2 and TRBV6-3, were excluded.

Germline lookup yields CDR1 SEHNR and CDR2 FQNEAQ (reference sequence). The CDR3 contains 15 residues. V lost 3 bases and J 2 bases, leaving 13 bases between the germline ends. The PCR ran on 60 Vbeta and 13 Jbeta primers. The method was immunoSEQ multiplex PCR; TCRdb's version includes in-frame clones alone and lacks a portion of them. The sample shows about 130,000 clones, roughly four fifths of them seen only once. This chain uses TRBV7-9 with TRBJ2-5, with D possibly being TRBD1 (5 bases). The sequencing sample was made of PBMCs. This TCR came from a man aged 50-59 years in good health and CMV-seronegative. Here the CDR3 reads CASSLFVDSQETQYF. The DNA of the CDR3 is TGTGCCAGCAGCTTGTTCGTAGACAGTCAAGAGACCCAGTACTTC.